This T cell receptor (beta chain) was captured in a study of Graves' ophthalmopathy and Graves' hyperthyroidism listed by TCRdb under 2018. In the study overall: Peripheral blood samples were taken at the time of initial diagnosis, before any treatment was given. Following sample collection, hyperthyroidism patients were given methimazole at a starting dose of 30 mg daily, and ophthalmopathy patients were given high-dose intravenous methylprednisolone. To explore V-J signatures distinguishing ophthalmopathy from hyperthyroidism, a discovery set of 100 patients (roughly 45 ophthalmopathy, 57 stable hyperthyroidism) was enrolled. To tell Graves' ophthalmopathy apart from Graves' hyperthyroidism, and to predict which patients would progress to ophthalmopathy, the study relied on TCR beta repertoire signatures. In total, over 130 blood samples were TCR-sequenced: 40 to 45 ophthalmopathy, 80 or so hyperthyroidism and about 17 hyperthyroidism-to-ophthalmopathy patients. An independent validation cohort comprised roughly 20 hyperthyroidism patients and 15 to 17 patients who later progressed from hyperthyroidism to ophthalmopathy. In more than 5 hyperthyroidism patients, the T-cell repertoire of thyroid tissue was compared with the T-cell repertoire of blood.

TCR beta CDR3 regions were amplified from RNA transcripts for repertoire sequencing. The first round was an RT-PCR using HTBI primers with the Qiagen OneStep RT-PCR kit, and this first round was followed by a second-round multiplex PCR, then size selection and purification. Libraries were sequenced on an Illumina HiSeq2000 using paired-end 100 bp reads. In the source study's methods: SOAPnuke was used to process the reads, throwing out any read that had adapters, had uncalled bases, had a mean Phred below 15, or lacked an exact constant-primer or identifier match. COPE v1.2.5 was used to merge high-quality paired reads. Each unique nucleotide sequence was treated as a clonotype, and MiTCR v1.1 was used to align the clonotypes to the IMGT TRB V, D and J references. The analysis was limited to V-J combinations with a frequency above 0.0001, which together covered approximately 99% of repertoires. For each V-J combination, a TCR clonal expansion and chaos score was defined as F50 clonal expansion divided by the chaos observed in the TCRdist matrix. Welch's t-statistics and random forest were used to narrow the features down to more than 10 V-J combinations, which were then fed into a naive Bayes classifier. The Morisita-Horn index was used to measure how similar the thyroid and blood repertoires were. Using fastp trimming at Q25 and MiXCR clonotype assembly, TCRdb reanalyzed the public sequencing data and kept in-frame beta chains. One record per CDR3 amino acid sequence lists the most common genes and DNA. TCRdb's processing, not the study's, gives the V and J calls here. The sample includes 200,000 to 300,000 distinct CDR3 sequences, with around 50% observed a single time. The ten largest make up more than 45% of the sample.

Points the paper makes about the study in general: Ophthalmopathy was separated from stable hyperthyroidism by the 13-signature model with about 90% sensitivity and 81% to 84% specificity in cross-validation and with 80%/75% in the test set. In validation, the model predicted ophthalmopathy progression with 55% to 71% sensitivity and 72% to 80% specificity; about a dozen predicted patients were CT-confirmed with GO in a median of about 6.1 months. No statistical method was used to predetermine the sample size, and group allocation was not hidden from the investigators. Among expanded thyroid clonotypes with frequency above 0.001, most also showed up in blood, which suggests that blood repertoires may reflect the thyroid immune response.

Patients with ophthalmopathy had moderately to severely active disease, with a Clinical Activity Score of 3 or more, a NOSPECS grade of 4 or more, and a disease duration of less than 3 months. Patients with other autoimmune diseases, uncontrolled infections, pregnancy or lactation were excluded from the study. Diagnosis was based on clinical symptoms, serum thyroxine, TRAb, thyroid ultrasound and orbital computed tomography. Using Ficoll-Paque density gradient centrifugation, PBMCs were isolated from 9.5 to 10 ml of fresh peripheral blood. Trizol reagent was used to extract the total RNA, and its quality was then checked on an Agilent 2100 Bioanalyzer. Reading from cysteine to phenylalanine, the CDR3 counts 13 amino acids. The only DNA kept is the CDR3, 39 bases in frame from the first base. CDR1 and CDR2 are read off the germline V gene as SGHRS and YFSETQ. As concerns this clonotype: Its antigen remains undetermined. The junction and the germline gene differ at one end; a read error may be behind it.

The sequenced sample was peripheral blood. The origin of this receptor is an adult man with Graves' ophthalmopathy. This receptor chain uses TRBV5-1 and TRBJ2-2; TRBD1 is a possible D gene, resting on 6 matching bases. The nucleotide sequence is TGCGCCAGCAGCAGAACCCGGGACACCGAACGAGTTTTT. The encoded protein is CASSRTRDTERVF.